One sample yielded the 30 T cell receptor beta chains listed below, sequenced in a study of control samples from healthy donors and cancer patients. Repertoires were generated with immunoSEQ multiplex PCR, while TCRdb's copy carries only in-frame clones and drops some. The sample yields roughly 39,000 clones, 80% to 95% seen once. Sequenced sample: blood. The origin of the receptors is a woman aged 50 to 65 in good health.

The V and J genes are TRBV24-1 and TRBJ2-5; maybe TRBD2 (6 bases). Deletions cut 2 bases from V and 4 bases from J, with 13 bases between. CDR1 and CDR2 (germline): KGHDR, SFDVKD. This CDR3 is built from 15 residues. The CDR3: CATSDSRKGGETQYF. The CDR3 nucleotides are TGTGCCACCAGTGATTCGAGGAAGGGAGGAGAGACCCAGTACTTC.

A single count supports this clone. The chain carries TRBV28 and TRBJ1-2; no firm D call. The CDR3 covers 15 residues. Germline loops: CDR1 MDHEN, CDR2 SYDVKM. Between the trimmed V and J ends, which lost 1 base and 6 bases, there was a span of 15 bases. In DNA, the CDR3 is TGTGCCAGCAGTTTATATCGGGGAGCAGGCAATGGCTACACCTTC. Its translation: CASSLYRGAGNGYTF.

CDR3 in amino acids: CASSLAMGNYGYTF. The CDR3, as DNA: TGTGCCAGCAGCTTAGCGATGGGGAACTATGGCTACACCTTC. The rearrangement joins TRBV7-2 to TRBJ1-2; D remains ambiguous. This CDR3 has 14 amino acids. Germline V lookup: CDR1 SGHTA, CDR2 FQGNSA. V was shortened by 0 bases and J by 2 bases, with 7 bases between the two germline ends.

The table lists this clone with a count of one. V is TRBV12-3 or TRBV12-4 and J is TRBJ1-5; D is undetermined. Trimming removed 3 bases at V and 6 bases at J, with 6 bases between. The CDR3 is made up of 12 amino acids. In DNA, the CDR3 is TGTGCCAGCAGTTTCCAACCTCAGCCCCAGCATTTT. It translates to CASSFQPQPQHF.

This clone was observed once. The chain uses TRBV7-9 and TRBJ1-2; D uncertain. Trimming shortened V by 2 bases and J by 2 bases, and 9 bases separated the two germline ends. From germline, CDR1 is SEHNR and CDR2 FQNEAQ (reference sequence). This CDR3 comprises 14 residues. The DNA for the CDR3 is TGTGCCAGCAGCTTATCAGCTAACAACTATGGCTACACCTTC. Translation gives CASSLSANNYGYTF.

This rearrangement joins TRBV28 to TRBJ1-2; no firm D call. Deletions cut 3 bases from V and 2 bases from J, with 10 bases between. The CDR3 extends over 14 amino acids. CDR1 is MDHEN and CDR2 is SYDVKM in the germline V gene. The chain's CDR3 is CASSFGLGNYGYTF. The CDR3 nucleotides are TGTGCCAGCAGTTTTGGTCTGGGGAACTATGGCTACACCTTC.

V usage is TRBV19 and J usage is TRBJ1-1; D perhaps matches TRBD1 (6 bases). Germline CDR1 and CDR2: LNHDA and SQIVND (reference sequence). The CDR3 totals 14 residues. Trimming shortened V by 2 bases and J by 6 bases, and 13 bases separated the two germline ends. The CDR3, as DNA: TGTGCCAGTAGTATAAACAGGGAAGGTTCTGAAGCTTTCTTT. Protein sequence: CASSINREGSEAFF. The entire variable domain, with the rest obtained from reference TRBV19 and TRBJ1-1, is as follows: DGGITQSPKYLFRKEGQNVTLSCEQNLNHDAMYWYRQDPGQGLRLIYYSQIVNDFQKGDIAEGYSVSREKKESFPLTVTSAQKNPTAFYLCASSINREGSEAFFGQGTRLTVV.

V is TRBV12-5 and J is TRBJ1-5; D perhaps matches TRBD1 (5 bases). Germline assignment: CDR1 LGHNT and CDR2 FRNRAP. V dropped 4 bases and J dropped 11 bases, with 12 bases sitting between them. This CDR3 spans 12 amino acids. CDR3 DNA sequence: TGTGCTAGTGGTTCGGCGGGGGGTGCCCAGCATTTT. It codes for CASGSAGGAQHF. The whole variable domain, filled in from reference TRBV12-5 and TRBJ1-5, reads DARVTQTPRHKVTEMGQEVTMRCQPILGHNTVFWYRQTMMQGLELLAYFRNRAPLDDSGMPKDRFSAEMPDATLATLKIQPSEPRDSAVYFCASGSAGGAQHFGDGTRLSIL.

This rearrangement joins TRBV6-4 to TRBJ1-2, with no clear D. The CDR3 has 13 amino acids. V lost 6 bases to trimming and J lost 4 bases, with 12 bases between them. CDR1 and CDR2 (germline): MRHNA, SNTAGT. In DNA, the CDR3 is TGTGCCAGCAGCTTGGAAGGAGGCTATGGCTACACCTTC. It codes for CASSLEGGYGYTF.

This chain links TRBV5-8 with TRBJ2-3; unclear D gene. This CDR3 has 15 residues. Germline lookup yields CDR1 SGHTS and CDR2 YDEGEE. V was shortened by 0 bases and J by 2 bases, with 10 bases between the two germline ends. CDR3 sequence reads: CASSLEGGITDTQYF. CDR3 bases: TGTGCCAGCAGCTTGGAGGGTGGGATCACAGATACGCAGTATTTT.

This clone appeared once. V gene TRBV7-2 combines with J gene TRBJ1-5, with 9 positions matching TRBD1. V lost 1 base and J lost 3; bases outside the gene matches: 10. CDR3 length equals 18 residues. Germline V CDR1 and CDR2: SGHTA, FQGNSA. The CDR3 region has the DNA TGTGCCAGCAGCTTAGTGGGGGGGACAGGGCACCCCAATCAGCCCCAGCATTTT. Amino acids: CASSLVGGTGHPNQPQHF.

The genes are TRBV6-2 or TRBV6-3 and TRBJ1-6; D uncertain. Trimming took 4 bases from V and 0 from J, leaving 7 bases between them. Germline V gives CDR1 MNHEY, CDR2 SVGEGT. The CDR3 spans 15 residues. In nucleotides, the CDR3 is TGTGCCAGCAGTTTCGGCAGCTCCTATAATTCACCCCTCCACTTT. Translating gives CASSFGSSYNSPLHF.

The chain links TRBV19 to TRBJ1-6; TRBD1 matches at 7 bases. The CDR3 is 15 amino acids. Germline assignment: CDR1 LNHDA and CDR2 SQIVND (reference sequence). V was pared by 5 bases and J by 7 bases, with 8 bases of the junction left unmatched. For the CDR3, the DNA is TGTGCCAGTAGTCGAACCGGGACAGCAAATTCACCCCTCCACTTT. The encoded protein is CASSRTGTANSPLHF.

In regard to this clone: The junction departs from germline at one end; a sequencing error may be responsible. The chain combines TRBV24-1 with TRBJ1-2, with 7 bases matching TRBD1. The CDR3 is 13 residues long. CDR1 is KGHDR, CDR2 SFDVKD, per germline. DNA of the CDR3: TGTGCCACCAGCGAGGGGACAGACCATGGCTGCACCTTC. Amino acid sequence: CATSEGTDHGCTF.

The rearrangement joins TRBV24-1 to TRBJ2-3; D gene ambiguous. Germline CDR1 is KGHDR and CDR2 is SFDVKD. The CDR3 consists of 14 residues. The V end was cut by 1 base, the J end by 2 bases, with 6 bases between. CDR3 loop: CATSDFGDTDTQYF. As DNA, the CDR3 is TGTGCCACCAGTGATTTTGGGGACACAGATACGCAGTATTTT.

The rearrangement joins TRBV6-6 to TRBJ2-7, with D unresolved. V was clipped by 5 bases and J by 3 bases, with 17 bases between them. The CDR3 sequence is 15 residues long. Germline loops: CDR1 MNHNY, CDR2 SVGAGI (reference sequence). Here the CDR3 reads CASSSLARAHYEQYF. The CDR3 nucleotides read TGTGCCAGCAGTAGCCTGGCCCGGGCACACTACGAGCAGTACTTC.

DNA for the CDR3: TGTGCCACCAGCAGAGGGTGGGGGGGAAAGGCTCAGAATGAAAAACTGTTTTTT. It specifies CATSRGWGGKAQNEKLFF. The chain has TRBV15 and TRBJ1-4; perhaps TRBD1 as D (5 bases). The V end was cut by 1 base, the J end by 5 bases, with 20 bases between. Per germline, CDR1 LNHNV and CDR2 YYDKDF (reference sequence). There are 18 residues in the CDR3.

The chain employs TRBV10-2 and TRBJ1-5; D is possibly TRBD1 (5 bases). Germline V lookup: CDR1 WSHSY, CDR2 SAAADI. Trimming stripped 11 bases from V and 5 bases from J, with 19 bases between. The CDR3 length is 14 residues. CDR3 region: CARRRPGEDQPQHF. In DNA, the CDR3 is TGCGCCCGCCGTCGGCCGGGGGAAGATCAGCCCCAGCATTTT.

The rearrangement uses TRBV5-4 and TRBJ2-1; 12 bases are a match to TRBD2. Germline V gives CDR1 SGHNT, CDR2 YYREEE (reference sequence). With 3 bases clipped from V and 0 bases from J, the junction kept 7 bases outside the gene matches. This CDR3 has 18 amino acids. CDR3 bases: TGTGCCAGCAGCTCACTAGCGGGGGGCCTCCTCTCCTACAATGAGCAGTTCTTC. Protein product: CASSSLAGGLLSYNEQFF.

This clone was recorded a few times. V is TRBV7-3 and J is TRBJ1-2; D possibly corresponds to TRBD1 (6 bases). Deletions cut 2 bases from V and 7 bases from J, with 11 bases between. Germline CDR1 is SGHTA and CDR2 is FQGTGA. This CDR3 contains 13 residues. CDR3: CASSLRGGRGYTF. CDR3 DNA sequence: TGTGCCAGCAGCTTACGGGGGGGCCGTGGCTACACCTTC.

J is TRBJ2-6 and V is TRBV12-5; 9 bases match TRBD1. The CDR3 has 16 amino acids. The V gene's germline CDR1 is LGHNT and CDR2 FRNRAP. Trimming took 4 bases from V and 2 from J; bases not matched to a gene: 3. The CDR3 sequence is CASGSGQGTGANVLTF. The CDR3 DNA sequence: TGTGCTAGTGGTTCGGGACAGGGTACTGGGGCCAACGTCCTGACTTTC. The complete variable domain, with remaining parts taken from reference TRBV12-5 and TRBJ2-6, reads DARVTQTPRHKVTEMGQEVTMRCQPILGHNTVFWYRQTMMQGLELLAYFRNRAPLDDSGMPKDRFSAEMPDATLATLKIQPSEPRDSAVYFCASGSGQGTGANVLTFGAGSRLTVL.

This chain links TRBV2 with TRBJ1-2; no definite D call. The CDR3 has 11 amino acids. V lost 10 bases, J lost 5 bases, and 11 bases lay in between. Germline V gene sequence: CDR1 SNHLY, CDR2 FYNNEI. CDR3 nucleotide sequence: TGTGCCACCGGTGACATGTATGGCTACACCTTC. It encodes CATGDMYGYTF.

This chain uses TRBV5-1 with TRBJ2-7; no definite D call. Trimming stripped 7 bases from V and 0 bases from J, with 14 bases between. The CDR3 totals 14 residues. In germline, CDR1 is SGHRS, CDR2 YFSETQ. The CDR3 DNA reads TGCGCCAGCTATCCGGACGGAAGCTCCTACGAGCAGTACTTC. Translation gives CASYPDGSSYEQYF.

The CDR3 bases are TGTGCCAGCAGTGCCTGGTACACCGGGGAGCTGTTTTTT. It is translated as CASSAWYTGELFF. This chain uses TRBV2 with TRBJ2-2; D unclear. CDR1 and CDR2 (germline): SNHLY, FYNNEI. Trimming shortened V by 4 bases and J by 3 bases, and 6 bases separated the two germline ends. The CDR3 consists of 13 residues.

The CDR3 protein is CASSLLREGYTF. The CDR3 coding sequence is TGTGCCAGCAGTTTACTCAGGGAAGGCTACACCTTC. The gene calls are TRBV28 and TRBJ1-2; a possible D gene is TRBD1 (5 bases). The CDR3 is made up of 12 amino acids. The V and J ends lost 2 bases and 8 bases respectively, with 9 bases between them. Germline V gives CDR1 MDHEN, CDR2 SYDVKM.

This clone was seen a handful of times. The rearrangement links TRBV2 to TRBJ2-2; no clear D gene. V gave up 5 bases and J gave up 1 base, with 14 bases separating them. There are 16 residues in the CDR3. In germline, CDR1 is SNHLY, CDR2 FYNNEI. In DNA form, the CDR3 reads TGTGCCAGCAGTCGCTCCCTTCTTGAGAACACCGGGGAGCTGTTTTTT. Translation gives CASSRSLLENTGELFF.

V gene TRBV15 combines with J gene TRBJ2-4; no clear D gene. V lost 3 bases and J lost 0, with 12 bases in between. CDR1 is LNHNV, CDR2 YYDKDF, per germline (reference sequence). The CDR3 has 16 amino acids. The CDR3: CATSRIRGAAKNIQYF. The CDR3, as DNA: TGTGCCACCAGCAGGATTCGAGGTGCAGCCAAAAACATTCAGTACTTC.

The chain carries TRBV7-6 and TRBJ2-2, with 11 bases that match TRBD1. The CDR3 contains 17 residues. CDR1 and CDR2 from the germline V gene are SGHVS and FNYEAQ. V shed 4 bases and J 7 bases; nucleotides not matched to a gene: 11. The DNA for the CDR3 is TGTGCCAGCAGCTCAAGACTGACCGGGACAGGGGGCGGGGAGCTGTTTTTT. It encodes CASSSRLTGTGGGELFF.

The chain recombines TRBV6-6 with TRBJ2-3; D not resolved. Germline CDR1 is MNHNY and CDR2 is SVGAGI (reference sequence). The CDR3 sequence is 14 residues long. V gave up 0 bases and J gave up 6 bases, with 10 bases separating them. Here the CDR3 reads CASSYSHIGDTQYF. DNA for the CDR3: TGTGCCAGCAGTTACTCTCATATCGGGGATACGCAGTATTTT.

The chain carries TRBV19 and TRBJ2-2, with a possible D match to TRBD1 (5 bases). The CDR3 has 15 residues. Trimming stripped 8 bases from V and 4 bases from J, with 17 bases between. In germline, CDR1 is LNHDA, CDR2 SQIVND (reference sequence). The CDR3 protein is CASYTQGVSTGELFF. CDR3 sequence (DNA): TGTGCCAGTTACACGCAAGGGGTCAGCACCGGGGAGCTGTTTTTT.